This T cell receptor (beta chain) was identified during a study of shared clonotypes between healthy human individuals. Germline V gives CDR1 SQVTM, CDR2 ANQGSEA. Trimming took 4 bases from V and 4 from J, leaving 7 bases between them. The CDR3 runs to 11 residues. This clone was observed a handful of times. The assay was immunoSEQ multiplex PCR, and TCRdb's table has in-frame clones only and misses some. The sample has more than 1 million clones, roughly 74% seen once. The source of this sequence is a man aged 18 to 29 in good health. Some clones in this sample may be carry-over from other donors' samples. The gene calls are TRBV29-1 and TRBJ1-2; D gene unclear. What was sequenced was memory CD4+ T cells from PBMCs. This sample's subset: CD45RA-negative fraction. CDR3 nucleotides: TGCAGCGTTGGGGAGTTCTATGGCTACACCTTC. As protein: CSVGEFYGYTF. Full variable domain (rest looked up from reference TRBV29-1 and TRBJ1-2): SAVISQKPSRDICQRGTSLTIQCQVDSQVTMMFWYRQQPGQSLTLIATANQGSEATYESGFVIDKFPISRPNLTFSTLTVSNMSPEDSSIYLCSVGEFYGYTFGSGTRLTVV.